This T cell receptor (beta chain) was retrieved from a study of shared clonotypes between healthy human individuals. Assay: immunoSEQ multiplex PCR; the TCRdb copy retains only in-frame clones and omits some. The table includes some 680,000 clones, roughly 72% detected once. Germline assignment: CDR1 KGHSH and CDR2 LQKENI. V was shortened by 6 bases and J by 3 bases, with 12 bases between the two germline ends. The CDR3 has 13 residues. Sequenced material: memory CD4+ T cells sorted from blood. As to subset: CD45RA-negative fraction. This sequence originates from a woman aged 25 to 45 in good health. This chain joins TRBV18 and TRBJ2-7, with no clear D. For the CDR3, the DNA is TGTGCCAGCTCTCGACACAATCTCTACGAGCAGTACTTC. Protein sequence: CASSRHNLYEQYF. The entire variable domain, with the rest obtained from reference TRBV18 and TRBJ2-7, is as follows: NAGVMQNPRHLVRRRGQEARLRCSPMKGHSHVYWYRQLPEEGLKFMVYLQKENIIDESGMPKERFSAEFPKEGPSILRIQQVVRGDSAAYFCASSRHNLYEQYFGPGTRLTVT.